These 18 T cell receptor beta chains came from one sample sequenced in a study of cytomegalovirus exposure and HLA in healthy donors (dated by TCRdb to between 2016 and 2019). Library creation used the immunoSEQ multiplex PCR assay. The multiplex PCR relied on a mix of 60 forward primers for TCR Vbeta segments and 13 reverse primers for TCR Jbeta segments. This is the immuneACCESS table as TCRdb keeps it, with only in-frame sequences that have V and J called. A part of the clones is gone; compared with another copy, unresolved V genes explain less than half, and the rest is unexplained. This sample's records show approximately 110,000 clones. Approximately 0.93% of the sample is in the top ten clones. The sequencing input was PBMCs. Source of these receptors: a man between 18 and 35 years old in good health and CMV-seronegative.

The rearrangement uses TRBV6-1 and TRBJ1-1, with 7 bases that match TRBD1. CDR1 and CDR2 (germline): MNHNS, SASEGT. The CDR3 has 14 amino acids. J gave up 3 bases and V 4 bases, and 5 bases lay outside the gene matches. The CDR3 sequence is CASSAGQRYTEAFF. Written as DNA, the CDR3 is TGTGCCAGCAGTGCGGGACAGCGATACACTGAAGCTTTCTTT.

The J gene is TRBJ2-7, the V gene TRBV27; 9 positions match TRBD2. The CDR3 has 14 amino acids. After removal of 10 bases from V and 6 bases from J, the junction contained 13 bases not matched to a gene. Germline V gene lookup returns CDR1 MNHEY and CDR2 SMNVEV (reference sequence). The CDR3 DNA reads TGTGCCACCCGCCGGGCCCTAGCGGGATTCGAGCAGTACTTC. Protein product: CATRRALAGFEQYF.

The chain uses TRBV7-2 and TRBJ2-5; possibly TRBD2 for D (6 bases). Germline CDR1 reads SGHTA; CDR2 reads FQGNSA. V was shortened by 4 bases and J by 3 bases, with 15 bases between the two germline ends. CDR3 size: 15 residues. The CDR3 bases are TGTGCCAGCAGCTCCTACGGGGGACCCAAAGAGACCCAGTACTTC. Translated: CASSSYGGPKETQYF.

This chain links TRBV27 with TRBJ2-1, with 13 bases lining up with TRBD2. The ends lost 10 bases at V and 7 bases at J; junction bases unmatched: 4. The germline CDR1 and CDR2 sequences are MNHEY and SMNVEV (reference sequence). The CDR3 contains 13 residues. The CDR3 reads CATGLAGANEQFF. CDR3 coding DNA: TGTGCCACCGGACTAGCGGGAGCGAATGAGCAGTTCTTC.

Written as DNA, the CDR3 is TGCGCCATCTACACGCGGCCCTTGGTGGAGCAATACTATGGCTACACCTTC. It codes for CAIYTRPLVEQYYGYTF. This rearrangement joins TRBV10-1 to TRBJ1-2; D not resolved. The V end was cut by 10 bases, the J end by 3 bases, with 27 bases between. The CDR3 contains 17 residues. Germline assignment: CDR1 WNHNN and CDR2 SYGVQD (reference sequence).

The chain is built from TRBV5-1 and TRBJ2-7, with TRBD1 identical over 7 bases. This CDR3 has 15 amino acids. CDR1 SGHRS and CDR2 YFSETQ come from the germline V gene. The ends lost 3 bases at V and 3 bases at J; junction bases unmatched: 9. CDR3 nucleotide sequence: TGCGCCAGCAGCTCCGTCCCAGGGACAGACTACGAGCAGTACTTC. It encodes CASSSVPGTDYEQYF.

The chain employs TRBV6-6 and TRBJ1-1, with D possibly being TRBD1 (6 bases). Germline lookup yields CDR1 MNHNY and CDR2 SVGAGI (reference sequence). Trimming pared 5 bases from V and 0 bases from J, leaving 16 bases between. The CDR3 sequence is 16 residues long. The CDR3 sequence: CASSTVKGQLNTEAFF. CDR3 nucleotides: TGTGCCAGCAGTACCGTAAAAGGACAGCTGAACACTGAAGCTTTCTTT.

This chain connects TRBV7-2 to TRBJ1-4; D might be TRBD1 (6 bases). Germline-derived CDR1 and CDR2 are SGHTA and FQGNSA. The CDR3 extends over 17 amino acids. Trimming left V 1 base short and J 3 bases short, with 15 bases between. The CDR3 protein is CASSLVWGRRANEKLFF. CDR3 in DNA: TGTGCCAGCAGCTTAGTTTGGGGGCGACGGGCTAATGAAAAACTGTTTTTT. Full variable domain (rest looked up from reference TRBV7-2 and TRBJ1-4): GAGVSQSPSNKVTEKGKDVELRCDPISGHTALYWYRQSLGQGLEFLIYFQGNSAPDKSGLPSDRFSAERTGGSVSTLTIQRTQQEDSAVYLCASSLVWGRRANEKLFFGSGTQLSVL.

J is TRBJ1-2 and V is TRBV5-1, with a possible D match to TRBD1 (5 bases). Between the trimmed V and J ends, which lost 2 bases and 2 bases, there was a span of 13 bases. This CDR3 comprises 15 residues. Germline CDR1 is SGHRS and CDR2 is YFSETQ. The CDR3 loop is CASSFLMGPNYGYTF. CDR3 DNA sequence: TGCGCCAGCAGCTTTCTTATGGGGCCCAACTATGGCTACACCTTC. The whole variable domain, remainder taken from reference TRBV5-1 and TRBJ1-2, is KAGVTQTPRYLIKTRGQQVTLSCSPISGHRSVSWYQQTPGQGLQFLFEYFSETQRNKGNFPGRFSGRQFSNSRSEMNVSTLELGDSALYLCASSFLMGPNYGYTFGSGTRLTVV.

The V gene is TRBV18, the J gene TRBJ1-3; perhaps TRBD1 as D (5 bases). Germline CDR1 reads KGHSH; CDR2 reads LQKENI. The V gene lost 1 base and the J gene lost 2 bases, with 15 bases spanning the gap. The CDR3 has 17 amino acids. The DNA of the CDR3 is TGTGCCAGCTCACCACTCGGGGGGGGAAGTACTGGAAACACCATATATTTT. It specifies CASSPLGGGSTGNTIYF.

The chain combines TRBV7-7 with TRBJ2-3, with TRBD2 matching 11 bases. CDR1 and CDR2 (germline): SSHAT, FNYEAQ (reference sequence). The CDR3 has 17 amino acids. Losses at the gene ends were 5 bases for V and 2 bases for J; bases not matched to a gene: 9. CDR3 region: CASSPGTSGMNTDTQYF. The CDR3 nucleotides are TGTGCCAGCAGCCCCGGGACTAGCGGAATGAACACAGATACGCAGTATTTT.

V usage is TRBV4-2 and J usage is TRBJ2-7; weak D call: TRBD2 (6 bases). Germline V gene data show CDR1 as LGHNA and CDR2 as YNFKEQ. The V end was cut by 0 bases, the J end by 1 base, with 13 bases between. The CDR3 spans 16 residues. Here the CDR3 DNA reads TGTGCCAGCAGCCAAGATATAACTAGCCCATCCTACGAGCAGTACTTC. Translating gives CASSQDITSPSYEQYF.

This sequence joins TRBV6-1 and TRBJ1-5; possible D gene TRBD1, 6 bases. The CDR3 extends over 15 amino acids. V lost 7 bases and J lost 4, with 17 bases in between. Per germline, CDR1 MNHNS and CDR2 SASEGT. CDR3 region: CASNTDGTRNQPQHF. For the CDR3, the DNA is TGTGCCAGCAATACAGATGGGACAAGGAATCAGCCCCAGCATTTT.

The J gene is TRBJ1-4, the V gene TRBV5-6; 8 positions match TRBD1. The length of the CDR3 is 16 residues. Germline V gene data show CDR1 as SGHDT and CDR2 as YYEEEE. Trimming took 0 bases from V and 8 from J; bases not matched to a gene: 9. For the CDR3, the DNA is TGTGCCAGCAGCTTGGCCCGAGGACAGGGCTGGGAAAAACTGTTTTTT. Translating it yields CASSLARGQGWEKLFF. Complete variable domain (other parts from reference TRBV5-6 and TRBJ1-4): DAGVTQSPTHLIKTRGQQVTLRCSPKSGHDTVSWYQQALGQGPQFIFQYYEEEERQRGNFPDRFSGHQFPNYSSELNVNALLLGDSALYLCASSLARGQGWEKLFFGSGTQLSVL.

The chain links TRBV4-1 to TRBJ2-5, with 9 bases matching TRBD2. V dropped 0 bases and J dropped 11; count of bases not matched to a gene: 13. The CDR3 totals 16 residues. The germline V gene has CDR1 MGHRA and CDR2 YSYEKL. DNA for the CDR3: TGCGCCAGCAGCCAAGAGGATGGCGGGAGGGCCTGGGAGCAGTACTTC. It encodes CASSQEDGGRAWEQYF.

The gene calls are TRBV5-1 and TRBJ2-1, with D perhaps TRBD1 (5 bases). The CDR3 covers 14 residues. The ends were cut back, 4 bases at V and 6 bases at J, with 14 bases in the middle. Per the germline V gene, CDR1 is SGHRS and CDR2 is YFSETQ. For the CDR3, the DNA is TGCGCCAGCAGCGTGGACACTTCGGGCAATGAGCAGTTCTTC. This codes for CASSVDTSGNEQFF.

The CDR3 loop reads CASSASWGQSSYEQYF. The CDR3 nucleotides read TGTGCCAGTAGTGCCTCCTGGGGACAGAGCTCCTACGAGCAGTACTTC. The genes are TRBV19 and TRBJ2-7; 7 positions match TRBD1. The germline V gene encodes CDR1 LNHDA and CDR2 SQIVND (reference sequence). V shed 5 bases, J shed 0 bases, and the junction held 10 bases outside the gene matches. The CDR3 has 16 residues.

The genes are TRBV4-1 and TRBJ2-7, with D perhaps matching TRBD1 (5 bases). CDR1 and CDR2 (germline): MGHRA, YSYEKL. Trimming pared 3 bases from V and 6 bases from J, leaving 15 bases between. CDR3 size: 14 residues. CDR3 sequence reads: CASSQTAYYGEQYF. CDR3 coding DNA: TGCGCCAGCAGCCAGACAGCATACTACGGCGAGCAGTACTTC.